The following is a T cell receptor beta chain sequence with its context. Random hexamers were used to reverse transcribe 0.5 to 1 ug of RNA. An immunoSEQ multiplex PCR generated amplified TCR beta CDR3 products spanning 54 Vbeta and 13 Jbeta. TCRdb redid the calling of the immunoSEQ multiplex PCR reads with MiXCR, one entry per CDR3 protein. Of around 150,000 distinct CDR3 sequences listed, roughly 94% are singletons. Deletions cut 4 bases from V and 4 bases from J, with 9 bases between. Germline assignment: CDR1 KGHDR and CDR2 SFDVKD. The CDR3 consists of 14 residues. The data stem from a study of CD8 T cells in Susac syndrome. Sequencing of TCR beta, carried out with a high-throughput approach, was applied to CD8+ and CD4+ T cells from the blood.

This clonotype was obtained from a human donor with multiple sclerosis. Sequenced: CD4+ T cells from PBMCs. This rearrangement joins TRBV24-1 to TRBJ2-2, with D possibly TRBD1 on 5 matching bases. CDR3 residues: CATSDRVSTGELFF. For the CDR3, the DNA is TGTGCCACCAGTGACAGGGTTTCCACCGGGGAGCTGTTTTTT.